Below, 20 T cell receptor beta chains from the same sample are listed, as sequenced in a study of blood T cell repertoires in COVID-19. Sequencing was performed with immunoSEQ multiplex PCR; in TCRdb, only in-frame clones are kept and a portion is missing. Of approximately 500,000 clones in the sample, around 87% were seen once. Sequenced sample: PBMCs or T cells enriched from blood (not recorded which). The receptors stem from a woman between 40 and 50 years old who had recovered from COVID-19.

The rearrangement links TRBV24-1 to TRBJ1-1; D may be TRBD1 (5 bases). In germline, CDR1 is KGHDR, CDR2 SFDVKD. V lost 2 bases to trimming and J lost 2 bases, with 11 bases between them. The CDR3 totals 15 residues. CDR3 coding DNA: TGTGCCACCAGTGATTCCGGGAGGGGAAACACTGAAGCTTTCTTT. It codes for CATSDSGRGNTEAFF.

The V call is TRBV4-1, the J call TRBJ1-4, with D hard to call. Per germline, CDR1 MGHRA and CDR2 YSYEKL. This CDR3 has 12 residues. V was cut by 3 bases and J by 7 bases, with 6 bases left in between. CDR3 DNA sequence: TGCGCCAGCAGCCATCGAGGTGAAAAACTGTTTTTT. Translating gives CASSHRGEKLFF.

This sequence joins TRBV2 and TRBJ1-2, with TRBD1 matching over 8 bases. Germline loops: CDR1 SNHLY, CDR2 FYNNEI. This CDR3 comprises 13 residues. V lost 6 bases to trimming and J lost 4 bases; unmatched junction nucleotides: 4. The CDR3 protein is CASRDRGPYGYTF. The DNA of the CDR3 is TGTGCCAGCAGAGACAGGGGCCCCTATGGCTACACCTTC.

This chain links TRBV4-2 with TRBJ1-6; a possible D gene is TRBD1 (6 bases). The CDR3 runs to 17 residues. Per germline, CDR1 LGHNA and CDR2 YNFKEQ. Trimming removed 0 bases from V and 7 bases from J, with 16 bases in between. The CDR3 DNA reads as TGTGCCAGCAGCCAAGATCCACAGGGAATAGGCAATTCACCCCTCCACTTT. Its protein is CASSQDPQGIGNSPLHF.

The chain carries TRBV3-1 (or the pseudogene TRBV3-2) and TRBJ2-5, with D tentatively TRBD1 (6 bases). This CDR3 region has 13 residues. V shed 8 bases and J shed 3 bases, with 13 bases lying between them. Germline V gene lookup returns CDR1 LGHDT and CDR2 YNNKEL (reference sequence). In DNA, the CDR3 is TGTGCCAGCCGAGGGGGTGGAGAAGAGACCCAGTACTTC. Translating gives CASRGGGEETQYF.

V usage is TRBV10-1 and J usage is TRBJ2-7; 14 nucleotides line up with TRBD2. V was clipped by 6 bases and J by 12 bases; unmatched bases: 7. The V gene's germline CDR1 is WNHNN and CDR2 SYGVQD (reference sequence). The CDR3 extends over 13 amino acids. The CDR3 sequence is CASSEGLAGGMYF. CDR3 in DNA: TGCGCCAGCAGCGAAGGACTAGCGGGAGGCATGTACTTC.

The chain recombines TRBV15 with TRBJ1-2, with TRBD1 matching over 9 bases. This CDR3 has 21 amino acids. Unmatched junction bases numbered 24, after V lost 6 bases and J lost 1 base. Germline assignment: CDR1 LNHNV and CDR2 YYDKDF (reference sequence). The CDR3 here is CATRRTGTGRIGDRNNYGYTF. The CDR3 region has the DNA TGTGCCACCAGGCGGACCGGGACAGGGAGAATAGGTGATAGGAATAACTATGGCTACACCTTC.

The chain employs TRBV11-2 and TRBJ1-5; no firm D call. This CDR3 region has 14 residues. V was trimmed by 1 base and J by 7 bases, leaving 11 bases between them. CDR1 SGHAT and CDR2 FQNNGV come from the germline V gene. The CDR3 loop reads CASSLVVAWQPQHF. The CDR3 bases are TGTGCCAGCAGCTTAGTTGTGGCCTGGCAGCCCCAGCATTTT.

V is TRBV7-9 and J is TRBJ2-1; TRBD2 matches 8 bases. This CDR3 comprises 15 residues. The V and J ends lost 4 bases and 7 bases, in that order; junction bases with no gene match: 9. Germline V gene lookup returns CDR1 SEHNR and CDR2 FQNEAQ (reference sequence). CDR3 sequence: CASSYRAGGTNEQFF. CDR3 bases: TGTGCCAGCAGCTATCGCGCGGGAGGTACTAATGAGCAGTTCTTC.

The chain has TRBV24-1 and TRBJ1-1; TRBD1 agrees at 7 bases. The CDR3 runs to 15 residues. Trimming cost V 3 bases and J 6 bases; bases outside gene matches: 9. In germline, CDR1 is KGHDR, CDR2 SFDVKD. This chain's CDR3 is CATSDSRGPGAEAFF. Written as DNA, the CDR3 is TGTGCCACCAGTGATAGTAGGGGGCCGGGGGCTGAAGCTTTCTTT.

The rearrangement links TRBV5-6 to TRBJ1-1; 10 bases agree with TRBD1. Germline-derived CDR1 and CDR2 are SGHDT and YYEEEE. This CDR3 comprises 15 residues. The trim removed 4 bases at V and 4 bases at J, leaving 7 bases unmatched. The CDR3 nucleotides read TGTGCCAGCAGCGCTAGGGACAGGGGATTCACTGAAGCTTTCTTT. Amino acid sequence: CASSARDRGFTEAFF.

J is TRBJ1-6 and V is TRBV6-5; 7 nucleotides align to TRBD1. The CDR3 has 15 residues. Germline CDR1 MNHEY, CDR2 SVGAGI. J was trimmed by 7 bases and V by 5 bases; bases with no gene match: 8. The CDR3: CASSPQGQPNSPLHF. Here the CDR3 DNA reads TGTGCCAGCAGTCCACAGGGACAGCCAAATTCACCCCTCCACTTT.

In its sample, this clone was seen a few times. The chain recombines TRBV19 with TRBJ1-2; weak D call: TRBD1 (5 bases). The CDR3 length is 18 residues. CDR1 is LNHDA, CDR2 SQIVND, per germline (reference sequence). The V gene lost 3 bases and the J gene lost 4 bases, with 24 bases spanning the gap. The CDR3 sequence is CASSILPGLRDVGYGYTF. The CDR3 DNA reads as TGTGCCAGTAGTATCCTGCCGGGACTCAGGGACGTCGGCTATGGCTACACCTTC.

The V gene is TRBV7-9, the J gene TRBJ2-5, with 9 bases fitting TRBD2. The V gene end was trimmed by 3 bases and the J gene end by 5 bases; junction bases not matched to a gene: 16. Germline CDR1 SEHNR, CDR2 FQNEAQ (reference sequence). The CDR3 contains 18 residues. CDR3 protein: CASSFSGSSGITLETQYF. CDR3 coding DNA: TGTGCCAGCAGCTTCTCAGGGTCTAGCGGGATTACTCTGGAGACCCAGTACTTC. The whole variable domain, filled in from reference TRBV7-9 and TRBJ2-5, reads DTGVSQNPRHKITKRGQNVTFRCDPISEHNRLYWYRQTLGQGPEFLTYFQNEAQLEKSRLLSDRFSAERPKGSFSTLEIQRTEQGDSAMYLCASSFSGSSGITLETQYFGPGTRLLVL.

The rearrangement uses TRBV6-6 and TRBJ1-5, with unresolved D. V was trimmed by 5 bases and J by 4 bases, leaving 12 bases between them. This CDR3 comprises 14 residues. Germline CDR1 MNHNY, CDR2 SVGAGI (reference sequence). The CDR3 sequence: CASSPRELNQPQHF. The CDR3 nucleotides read TGTGCCAGCAGTCCCCGGGAGCTAAATCAGCCCCAGCATTTT.

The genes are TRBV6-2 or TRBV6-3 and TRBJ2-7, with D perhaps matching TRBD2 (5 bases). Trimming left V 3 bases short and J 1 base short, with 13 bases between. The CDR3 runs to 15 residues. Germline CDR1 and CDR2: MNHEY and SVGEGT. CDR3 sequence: CASSYKGEDSYEQYF. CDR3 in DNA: TGTGCCAGCAGTTATAAGGGAGAAGATTCCTACGAGCAGTACTTC.

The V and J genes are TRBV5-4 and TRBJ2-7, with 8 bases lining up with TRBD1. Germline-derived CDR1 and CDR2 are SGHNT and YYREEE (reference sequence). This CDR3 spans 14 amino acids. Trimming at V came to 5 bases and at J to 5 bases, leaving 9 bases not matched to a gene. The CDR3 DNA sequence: TGTGCCAGCAGGCAGGACAGGGCGGTGGACGAGCAGTACTTC. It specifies CASRQDRAVDEQYF.

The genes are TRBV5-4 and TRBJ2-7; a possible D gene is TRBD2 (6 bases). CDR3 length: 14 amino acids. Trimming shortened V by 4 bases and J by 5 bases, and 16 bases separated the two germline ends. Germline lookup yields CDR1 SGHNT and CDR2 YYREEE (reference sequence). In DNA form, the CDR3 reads TGTGCCAGCAGCCCCGTAGCAGGGAGGCACGAGCAGTACTTC. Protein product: CASSPVAGRHEQYF.

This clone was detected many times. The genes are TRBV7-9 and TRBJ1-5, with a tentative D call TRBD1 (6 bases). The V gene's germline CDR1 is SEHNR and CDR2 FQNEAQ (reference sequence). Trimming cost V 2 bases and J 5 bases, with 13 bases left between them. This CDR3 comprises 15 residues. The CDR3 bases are TGTGCCAGCAGCTTAACCACGGCAGGGGATCAGCCCCAGCATTTT. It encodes CASSLTTAGDQPQHF.

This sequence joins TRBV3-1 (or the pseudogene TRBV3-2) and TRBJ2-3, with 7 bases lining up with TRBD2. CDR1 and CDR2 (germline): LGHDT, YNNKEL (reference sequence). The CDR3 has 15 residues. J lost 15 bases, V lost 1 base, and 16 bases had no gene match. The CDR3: CASSQGVQRELRQYF. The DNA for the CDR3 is TGTGCCAGCAGCCAAGGTGTCCAGCGGGAACTACGGCAATATTTT.